The clone carrying this T cell receptor beta chain has only a few counts. Its antigen is currently unknown. This sample was included in a study of T cell responses to AZD1222 COVID-19 vaccine. Study observations and caveats: Clonal diversity was possibly underestimated, and the donors were mostly white British, with more females. At study baseline, merely five or six AZD1222 recipients were seropositive.

Assay: immunoSEQ multiplex PCR; the TCRdb copy retains only in-frame clones and omits some. Of approximately 270,000 clones in the sample, 90% to 95% are singletons; the top ten hold around 0.6%. Germline lookup yields CDR1 GTSNPN and CDR2 SVGIG (reference sequence). The CDR3 is made up of 14 amino acids. V lost 0 bases to trimming and J lost 5 bases; unmatched junction nucleotides: 4. This chain uses TRBV30 with TRBJ1-5; TRBD1 matches at 7 bases. The clonotype originates from an adult who received the AZD1222 COVID-19 vaccine. Source: peripheral blood, taken 28 days after the second AZD1222 dose. The CDR3 protein is CAWSVGTADQPQHF. CDR3 nucleotide sequence: TGTGCCTGGAGTGTCGGGACAGCCGATCAGCCCCAGCATTTT.